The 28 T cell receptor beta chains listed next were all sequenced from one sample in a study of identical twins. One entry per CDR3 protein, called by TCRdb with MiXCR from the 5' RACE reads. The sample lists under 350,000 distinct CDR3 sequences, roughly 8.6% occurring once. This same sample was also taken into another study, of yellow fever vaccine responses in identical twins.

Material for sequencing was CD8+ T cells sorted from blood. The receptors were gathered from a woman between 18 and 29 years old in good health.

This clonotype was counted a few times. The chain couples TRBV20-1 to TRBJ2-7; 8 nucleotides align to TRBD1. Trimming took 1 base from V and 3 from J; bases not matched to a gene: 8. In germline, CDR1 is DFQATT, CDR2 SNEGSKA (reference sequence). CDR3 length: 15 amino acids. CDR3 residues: CSARGMAGGLYEQYF. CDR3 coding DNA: TGCAGTGCTAGAGGTATGGCAGGGGGCCTCTACGAGCAGTACTTC.

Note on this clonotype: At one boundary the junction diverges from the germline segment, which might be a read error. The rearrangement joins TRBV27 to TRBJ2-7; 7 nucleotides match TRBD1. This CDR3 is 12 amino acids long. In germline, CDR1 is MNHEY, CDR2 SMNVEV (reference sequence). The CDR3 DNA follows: TGTGCTAGCAGGACAGGCAGAAACGAGCAGTACTTC. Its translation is CASRTGRNEQYF.

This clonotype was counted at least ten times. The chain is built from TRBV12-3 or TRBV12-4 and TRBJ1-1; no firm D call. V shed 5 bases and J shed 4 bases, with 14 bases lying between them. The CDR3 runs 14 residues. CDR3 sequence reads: CASSHTTIATEAFF. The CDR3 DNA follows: TGTGCCAGCAGTCACACCACCATTGCCACTGAAGCTTTCTTT.

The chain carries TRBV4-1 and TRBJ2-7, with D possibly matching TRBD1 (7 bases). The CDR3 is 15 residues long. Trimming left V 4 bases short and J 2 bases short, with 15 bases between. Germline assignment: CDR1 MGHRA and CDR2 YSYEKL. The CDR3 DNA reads TGCGCCAGCAGCCCAACGGGGGACAGTGCCTACGAGCAGTACTTC. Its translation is CASSPTGDSAYEQYF.

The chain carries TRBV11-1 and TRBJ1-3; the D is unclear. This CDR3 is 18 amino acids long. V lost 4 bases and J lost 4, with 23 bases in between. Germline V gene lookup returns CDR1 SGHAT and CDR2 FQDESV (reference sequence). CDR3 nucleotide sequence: TGTGCCAGCAGCTCCATCCTGGCGAGCGCTCTCGGGGGAAACACCATATATTTT. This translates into CASSSILASALGGNTIYF. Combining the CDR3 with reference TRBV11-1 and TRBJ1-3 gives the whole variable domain EAEVAQSPRYKITEKSQAVAFWCDPISGHATLYWYRQILGQGPELLVQFQDESVVDDSQLPKDRFSAERLKGVDSTLKIQPAELGDSAMYLCASSSILASALGGNTIYFGEGSWLTVV.

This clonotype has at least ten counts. DNA for the CDR3: TGTGCCAGCAGCCAAGGACCTTACACAGATACGCAGTATTTT. It codes for CASSQGPYTDTQYF. The J gene is TRBJ2-3, the V gene TRBV14; D gene unclear. Trimming cost V 1 base and J 2 bases, with 7 bases left between them. Germline loops: CDR1 SGHDN, CDR2 FVKESK. This CDR3 region has 14 residues.

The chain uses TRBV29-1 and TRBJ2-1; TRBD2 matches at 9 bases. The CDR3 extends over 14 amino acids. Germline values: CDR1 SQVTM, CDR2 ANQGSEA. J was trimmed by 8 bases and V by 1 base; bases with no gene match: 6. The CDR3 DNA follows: TGCAGCGTTGAAGCGGGACTAGCACAGGATGAGCAGTTCTTC. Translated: CSVEAGLAQDEQFF.

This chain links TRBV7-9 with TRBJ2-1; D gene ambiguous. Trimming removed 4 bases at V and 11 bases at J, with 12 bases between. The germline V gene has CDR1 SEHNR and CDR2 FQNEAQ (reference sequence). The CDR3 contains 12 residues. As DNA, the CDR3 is TGTGCCAGCAGCTCTAGTAACTTGAAGCAGTTCTTC. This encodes CASSSSNLKQFF.

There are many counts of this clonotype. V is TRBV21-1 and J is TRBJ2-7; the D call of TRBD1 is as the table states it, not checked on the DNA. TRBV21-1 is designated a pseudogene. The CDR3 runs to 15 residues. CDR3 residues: CASSPTGAHSYEQYF. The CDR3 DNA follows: TGTGCCAGCAGCCCAACAGGGGCCCACTCCTACGAGCAGTACTTC.

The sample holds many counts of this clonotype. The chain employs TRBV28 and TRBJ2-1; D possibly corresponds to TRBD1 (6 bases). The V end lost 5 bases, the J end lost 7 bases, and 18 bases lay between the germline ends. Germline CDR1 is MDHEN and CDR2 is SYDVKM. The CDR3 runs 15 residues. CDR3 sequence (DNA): TGTGCCAGCAGTACGCACAGGGTTCTACGAAATGAGCAGTTCTTC. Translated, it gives CASSTHRVLRNEQFF. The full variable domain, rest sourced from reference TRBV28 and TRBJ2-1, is DVKVTQSSRYLVKRTGEKVFLECVQDMDHENMFWYRQDPGLGLRLIYFSYDVKMKEKGDIPEGYSVSREKKERFSLILESASTNQTSMYLCASSTHRVLRNEQFFGPGTRLTVL.

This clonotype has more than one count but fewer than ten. CDR3 sequence reads: CASTESNPYNEQFF. The CDR3 bases are TGCGCCAGCACCGAATCTAATCCCTACAATGAGCAGTTCTTC. This chain links TRBV5-1 with TRBJ2-1, with D unresolved. V was trimmed by 6 bases and J by 2 bases, leaving 12 bases between them. CDR1 is SGHRS, CDR2 YFSETQ, per germline. The CDR3 is 14 residues long.

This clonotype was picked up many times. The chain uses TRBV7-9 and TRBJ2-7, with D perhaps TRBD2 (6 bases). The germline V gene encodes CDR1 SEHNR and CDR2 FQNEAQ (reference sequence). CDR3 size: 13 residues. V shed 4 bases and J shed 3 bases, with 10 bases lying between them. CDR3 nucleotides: TGTGCCAGCAGCTCGGGACTTAACTACGAGCAGTACTTC. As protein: CASSSGLNYEQYF. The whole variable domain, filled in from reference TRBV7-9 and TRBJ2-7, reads DTGVSQNPRHKITKRGQNVTFRCDPISEHNRLYWYRQTLGQGPEFLTYFQNEAQLEKSRLLSDRFSAERPKGSFSTLEIQRTEQGDSAMYLCASSSGLNYEQYFGPGTRLTVT.

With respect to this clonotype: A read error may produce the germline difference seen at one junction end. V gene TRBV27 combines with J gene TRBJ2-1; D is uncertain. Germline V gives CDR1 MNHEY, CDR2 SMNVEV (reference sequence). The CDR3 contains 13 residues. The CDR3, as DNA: TGTGCCACCAGTTCGAGCTTTTTGAATGAGCAGTTCTTC. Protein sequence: CATSSSFLNEQFF.

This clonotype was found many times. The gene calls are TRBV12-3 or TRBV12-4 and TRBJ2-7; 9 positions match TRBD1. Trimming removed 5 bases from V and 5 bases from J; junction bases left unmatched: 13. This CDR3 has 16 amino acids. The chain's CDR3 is CASSQTGGQRVDEQYF. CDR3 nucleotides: TGTGCCAGCAGTCAAACAGGGGGCCAAAGGGTCGACGAGCAGTACTTC.

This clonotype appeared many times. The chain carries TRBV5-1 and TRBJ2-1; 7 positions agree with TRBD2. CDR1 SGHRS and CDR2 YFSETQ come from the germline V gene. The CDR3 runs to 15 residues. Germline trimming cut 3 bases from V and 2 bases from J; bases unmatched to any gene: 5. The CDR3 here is CASSSERDPYNEQFF. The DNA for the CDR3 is TGCGCCAGCAGCTCTGAGCGGGATCCCTACAATGAGCAGTTCTTC.

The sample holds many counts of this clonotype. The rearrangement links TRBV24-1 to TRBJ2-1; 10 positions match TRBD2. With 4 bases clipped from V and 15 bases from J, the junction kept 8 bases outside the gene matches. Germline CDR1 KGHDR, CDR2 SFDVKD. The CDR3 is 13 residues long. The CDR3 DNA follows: TGTGCCACCAGTGAGCAGCGGGAGGGGAGACCGTTCTTC. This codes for CATSEQREGRPFF.

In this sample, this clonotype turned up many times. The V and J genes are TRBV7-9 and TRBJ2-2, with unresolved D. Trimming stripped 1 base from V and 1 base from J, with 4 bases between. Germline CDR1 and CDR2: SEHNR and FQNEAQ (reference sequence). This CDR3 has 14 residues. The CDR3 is CASSLVGNTGELFF. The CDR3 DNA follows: TGTGCCAGCAGCTTAGTTGGGAACACCGGGGAGCTGTTTTTT.

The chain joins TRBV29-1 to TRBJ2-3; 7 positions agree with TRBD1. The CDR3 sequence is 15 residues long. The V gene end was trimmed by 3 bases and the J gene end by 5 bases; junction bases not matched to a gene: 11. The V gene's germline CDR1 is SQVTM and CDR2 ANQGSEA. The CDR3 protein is CSVDDGTAYLDTQYF. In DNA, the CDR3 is TGCAGCGTTGATGACGGGACAGCCTATTTAGATACGCAGTATTTT.

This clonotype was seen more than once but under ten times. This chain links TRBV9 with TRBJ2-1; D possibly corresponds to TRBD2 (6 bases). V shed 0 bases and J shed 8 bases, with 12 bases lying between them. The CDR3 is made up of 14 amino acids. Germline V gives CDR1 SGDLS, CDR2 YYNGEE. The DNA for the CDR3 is TGTGCCAGCAGCGTAGGGGCGGGAACTTATGAGCAGTTCTTC. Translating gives CASSVGAGTYEQFF.

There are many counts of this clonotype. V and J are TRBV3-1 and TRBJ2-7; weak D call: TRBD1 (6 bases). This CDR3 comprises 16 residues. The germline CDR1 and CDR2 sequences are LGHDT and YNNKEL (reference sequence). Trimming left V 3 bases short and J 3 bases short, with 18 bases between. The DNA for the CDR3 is TGTGCCAGCAGCCAGTACCACGGAGGACAGAACTACGAGCAGTACTTC. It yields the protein CASSQYHGGQNYEQYF.

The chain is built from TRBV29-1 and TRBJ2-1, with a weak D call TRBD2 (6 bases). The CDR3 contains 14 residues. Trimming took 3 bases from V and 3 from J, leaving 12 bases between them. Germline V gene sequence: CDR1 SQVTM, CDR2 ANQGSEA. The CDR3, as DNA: TGCAGCGTTGACGGGGGTGATGTCTACAATGAGCAGTTCTTC. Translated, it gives CSVDGGDVYNEQFF.

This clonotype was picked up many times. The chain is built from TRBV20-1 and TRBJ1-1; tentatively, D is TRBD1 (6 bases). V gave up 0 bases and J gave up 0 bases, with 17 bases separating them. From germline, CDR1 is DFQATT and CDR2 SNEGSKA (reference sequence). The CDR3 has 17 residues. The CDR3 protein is CSARDSEQGYVNTEAFF. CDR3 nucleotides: TGCAGTGCTAGAGATTCCGAACAGGGTTACGTGAACACTGAAGCTTTCTTT.

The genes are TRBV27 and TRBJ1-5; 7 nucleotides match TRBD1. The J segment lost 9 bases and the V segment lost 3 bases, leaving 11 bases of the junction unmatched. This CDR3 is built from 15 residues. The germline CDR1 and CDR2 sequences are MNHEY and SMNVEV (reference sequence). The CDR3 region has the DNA TGTGCCAGCAGTTTGGTAACAGGGGCCTCGTCGCCCCAGCATTTT. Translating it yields CASSLVTGASSPQHF.

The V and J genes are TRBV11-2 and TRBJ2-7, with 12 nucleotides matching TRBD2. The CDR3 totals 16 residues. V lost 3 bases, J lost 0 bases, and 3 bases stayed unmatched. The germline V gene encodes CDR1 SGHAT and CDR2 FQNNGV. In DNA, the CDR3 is TGTGCCAGCAGCTTCCCGGGACTAGCGGGCTCCTACGAGCAGTACTTC. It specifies CASSFPGLAGSYEQYF.

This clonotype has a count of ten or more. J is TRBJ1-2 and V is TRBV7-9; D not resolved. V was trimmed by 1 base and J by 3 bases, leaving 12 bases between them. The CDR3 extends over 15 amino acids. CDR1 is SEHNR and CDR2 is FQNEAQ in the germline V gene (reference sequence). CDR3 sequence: CASSLGGDEYYGYTF. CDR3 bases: TGTGCCAGCAGCTTAGGCGGAGATGAGTACTATGGCTACACCTTC.

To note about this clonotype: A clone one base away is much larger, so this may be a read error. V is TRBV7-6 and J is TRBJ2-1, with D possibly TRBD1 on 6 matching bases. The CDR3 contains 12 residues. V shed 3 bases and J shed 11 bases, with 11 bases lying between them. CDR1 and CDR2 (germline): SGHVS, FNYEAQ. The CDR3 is CASSFNRAKQFF. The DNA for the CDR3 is TGTGCCAGCAGCTTTAACAGGGCTAAGCAGTTCTTC.

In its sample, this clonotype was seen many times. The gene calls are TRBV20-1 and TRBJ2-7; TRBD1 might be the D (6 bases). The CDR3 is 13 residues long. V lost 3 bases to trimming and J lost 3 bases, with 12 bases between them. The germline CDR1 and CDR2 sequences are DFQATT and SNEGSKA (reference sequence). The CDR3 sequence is CSASGKGDYEQYF. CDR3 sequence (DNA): TGCAGTGCTAGCGGGAAGGGGGACTACGAGCAGTACTTC.

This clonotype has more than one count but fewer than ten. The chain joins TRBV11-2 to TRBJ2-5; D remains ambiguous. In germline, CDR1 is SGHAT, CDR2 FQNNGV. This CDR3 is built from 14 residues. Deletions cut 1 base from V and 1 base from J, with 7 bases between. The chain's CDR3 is CASSLVWSQETQYF. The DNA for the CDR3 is TGTGCCAGCAGCTTAGTTTGGAGCCAAGAGACCCAGTACTTC.